Sequencing of this T cell receptor (beta chain) was carried out in a study of glioma-infiltrating T cells after dendritic cell vaccination. The CDR3 contains 13 residues. Trimming took 4 bases from V and 6 from J, leaving 13 bases between them. CDR1 SGHTA and CDR2 FQGNSA come from the germline V gene. TCRdb's table, derived via immunoSEQ multiplex PCR, lists solely in-frame clones and lacks some. The sample has more than 85,000 clones; over 75% are singletons. This sequence was found in a human donor with glioblastoma. Sequences were derived from blood, sampled before dendritic cell vaccination. V gene TRBV7-2 combines with J gene TRBJ2-7; D may be TRBD1 (6 bases). The DNA of the CDR3 is TGTGCCAGCAGCTCCCAGGGGTTCGCCGAGCAGTACTTC. Protein: CASSSQGFAEQYF.